These 10 T cell receptor beta chains were all obtained from the same sample, sequenced in a study of graft-versus-host responses after intestinal transplantation. Antigens of these TCRs are unknown. Only in-frame clones appear in the TCRdb table, and some are missing; sequencing was by immunoSEQ multiplex PCR. The table records 65,000 to 90,000 clones, approximately 90% of them present only once. The source was unstimulated CD8+ T cells sorted from spleen or lymph node cells, collected before transplant. The receptors stem from a human donor who was the organ donor for an intestinal transplant.

This clone was picked up one time. The chain uses TRBV6-5 and TRBJ2-7, with TRBD1 matching 9 bases. Trimming took 5 bases from V and 1 from J; bases not matched to a gene: 6. Per germline, CDR1 MNHEY and CDR2 SVGAGI. CDR3 size: 15 residues. The CDR3 spells CASSPLGTGSYEQYF. DNA of the CDR3: TGTGCCAGCAGTCCCCTAGGGACAGGGTCCTACGAGCAGTACTTC.

The J gene is TRBJ1-2, the V gene TRBV7-9; TRBD1 aligns across 7 bases. The CDR3 length is 16 residues. Per germline, CDR1 SEHNR and CDR2 FQNEAQ (reference sequence). The V segment lost 5 bases and the J segment 4 bases; nucleotides outside the gene matches: 13. CDR3 region: CASSPRTGTASYGYTF. As DNA, the CDR3 is TGTGCCAGCAGCCCAAGAACCGGGACAGCTAGCTATGGCTACACCTTC.

V usage is TRBV11-2 and J usage is TRBJ2-5; TRBD2 agrees at 8 bases. The DNA matches TRBJ2-7 better at its end, which makes the J call doubtful. The CDR3 length is 18 residues. Germline CDR1 and CDR2: SGHAT and FQNNGV. Here the CDR3 reads CASSLSPGGGTRSYEQYF. In DNA form, the CDR3 reads TGTGCCAGCAGCTTATCCCCCGGGGGGGGGACGAGGAGTTACGAGCAGTACTTC.

CDR3 loop: CSGSVQPSPLHF. The CDR3 DNA sequence: TGCAGCGGCTCTGTGCAACCTTCACCCCTCCACTTT. The V and J genes are TRBV29-1 and TRBJ1-6; D unresolved. This CDR3 is built from 12 residues. From germline, CDR1 is SQVTM and CDR2 ANQGSEA. Trimming took off 7 bases at V and 9 bases at J, with 13 bases between the two ends.

This chain joins TRBV19 and TRBJ2-1; D assignment may be TRBD1 or TRBD2 (7 bases each). Germline assignment: CDR1 LNHDA and CDR2 SQIVND (reference sequence). CDR3 length equals 14 residues. V was cut by 5 bases and J by 5 bases, with 13 bases left in between. The CDR3 coding sequence is TGTGCCAGTAGTCAGGGGGGGACTAACAATGAGCAGTTCTTC. It yields the protein CASSQGGTNNEQFF.

The chain uses TRBV7-8 and TRBJ2-2; D uncertain. Trimming removed 5 bases at V and 4 bases at J, with 20 bases between. From germline, CDR1 is SGHVS and CDR2 FQNEAQ. This CDR3 region has 17 residues. CDR3 sequence: CASSPRVVGLGTGELFF. The DNA for the CDR3 is TGTGCCAGCAGCCCCCGGGTCGTGGGCTTGGGCACCGGGGAGCTGTTTTTT.

The V call is TRBV13, the J call TRBJ2-3; D unresolved. Trimming removed 1 base from V and 2 bases from J, with 16 bases in between. Germline lookup yields CDR1 PRHDT and CDR2 FYEKMQ (reference sequence). The CDR3 covers 17 residues. CDR3 loop: CASSLDSSTSDTDTQYF. The DNA for the CDR3 is TGTGCCAGCAGCTTAGACTCCTCCACATCGGACACAGATACGCAGTATTTT. The full variable domain, with the rest looked up from reference TRBV13 and TRBJ2-3, is AAGVIQSPRHLIKEKRETATLKCYPIPRHDTVYWYQQGPGQDPQFLISFYEKMQSDKGSIPDRFSAQQFSDYHSELNMSSLELGDSALYFCASSLDSSTSDTDTQYFGPGTRLTVL.

This chain connects TRBV7-2 to TRBJ2-1; D unclear. Germline CDR1 is SGHTA and CDR2 is FQGNSA. The CDR3 covers 14 residues. The ends were cut back, 1 base at V and 2 bases at J, with 6 bases in the middle. Here the CDR3 reads CASSLEVTYNEQFF. CDR3 coding DNA: TGTGCCAGCAGCTTAGAGGTTACCTACAATGAGCAGTTCTTC.

The chain carries TRBV2 and TRBJ2-7; the match to TRBD2 covers 9 bases. Germline V gene lookup returns CDR1 SNHLY and CDR2 FYNNEI. The V and J ends lost 6 bases and 5 bases, in that order; junction bases with no gene match: 11. This CDR3 region has 15 residues. CDR3 sequence: CASRPFATSGNEQYF. CDR3 in DNA: TGTGCCAGCAGGCCCTTCGCGACTAGCGGAAACGAGCAGTACTTC.

The V call is TRBV7-9, the J call TRBJ2-2; 8 nucleotides line up with TRBD2. The CDR3 loop spans 17 amino acids. Germline CDR1 SEHNR, CDR2 FQNEAQ (reference sequence). The V segment lost 2 bases and the J segment 7 bases; nucleotides outside the gene matches: 12. DNA of the CDR3: TGTGCCAGCAGCTTAAGAGGGACACCCGGGACTAGCGGGGAGCTGTTTTTT. Encoded protein: CASSLRGTPGTSGELFF.